The 27 T cell receptor beta chains below all came from one sample that was sequenced in a study of T cell changes during pregnancy in multiple sclerosis. Sequencing used immunoSEQ multiplex PCR; TCRdb keeps in-frame clones, though not all of them. The sample lists just over 90,000 clones, 91% occurring once. This specimen was peripheral blood, taken after pregnancy. Receptors were obtained from a female donor in good health, enrolled as a control in a pregnancy study.

In this sample, this clone turned up once. V gene TRBV6-5 combines with J gene TRBJ2-6, with unresolved D. CDR3 length equals 16 residues. Germline CDR1 reads MNHEY; CDR2 reads SVGAGI. Trimming took off 2 bases at V and 2 bases at J, with 10 bases between the two ends. The CDR3 loop is CASSYKPIAGANVLTF. DNA of the CDR3: TGTGCCAGCAGTTACAAGCCCATAGCTGGGGCCAACGTCCTGACTTTC.

This chain joins TRBV19 and TRBJ2-7; tentatively, D is TRBD1 (6 bases). V lost 5 bases and J lost 0, with 14 bases in between. Germline V gene sequence: CDR1 LNHDA, CDR2 SQIVND (reference sequence). The CDR3 is made up of 15 amino acids. The CDR3 protein is CASSPTGYSSYEQYF. The CDR3, as DNA: TGTGCCAGTAGTCCGACAGGTTATAGCTCCTACGAGCAGTACTTC.

V and J are TRBV7-9 and TRBJ2-1, with 11 positions matching TRBD1. J gave up 5 bases and V 6 bases, and 3 bases lay outside the gene matches. The CDR3 is 14 residues long. CDR1 and CDR2 from the germline V gene are SEHNR and FQNEAQ (reference sequence). The CDR3 spells CASRGTGGDNEQFF. DNA for the CDR3: TGTGCCAGCAGGGGGACAGGGGGGGACAATGAGCAGTTCTTC.

The chain has TRBV30 and TRBJ2-7; TRBD1 is a possible D gene (6 bases). Germline values: CDR1 GTSNPN, CDR2 SVGIG (reference sequence). The CDR3 loop spans 13 amino acids. V was pared by 1 base and J by 2 bases, with 9 bases between. The CDR3 DNA reads TGTGCCTGGAGTGACGGACAGACCTACGAGCAGTACTTC. It translates to CAWSDGQTYEQYF.

The chain is built from TRBV2 and TRBJ2-5; D is possibly TRBD1 (5 bases). V was trimmed by 6 bases and J by 5 bases, leaving 16 bases between them. CDR1 is SNHLY and CDR2 is FYNNEI in the germline V gene. The CDR3 has 14 residues. CDR3 bases: TGTGCCAGCAGAGACGTAGGGGCCGGGGAGACCCAGTACTTC. It yields the protein CASRDVGAGETQYF.

The J gene is TRBJ2-3, the V gene TRBV7-2; TRBD2 matches 12 bases. V lost 11 bases and J lost 8; bases outside the gene matches: 8. The CDR3 runs to 13 residues. Germline CDR1 is SGHTA and CDR2 is FQGNSA. The CDR3 here is CAGSSGGASTQYF. DNA for the CDR3: TGTGCCGGCTCTAGCGGGGGGGCAAGTACGCAGTATTTT.

As for this clone: At the DNA level, this CDR3 is encoded by other sequences in the same sample as well. This chain joins TRBV5-4 and TRBJ1-1, with TRBD1 matching 9 bases. The V segment lost 0 bases and the J segment 0 bases; nucleotides outside the gene matches: 6. Germline CDR1 SGHNT, CDR2 YYREEE (reference sequence). The CDR3 consists of 17 residues. CDR3 nucleotide sequence: TGTGCCAGCAGCTTGGGTCTTACAGGGGGCATGAACACTGAAGCTTTCTTT. Its protein product is CASSLGLTGGMNTEAFF.

This clone has a single count. V is TRBV7-9 and J is TRBJ2-7; 7 nucleotides match TRBD1. CDR3 length: 17 residues. In germline, CDR1 is SEHNR, CDR2 FQNEAQ (reference sequence). V lost 5 bases to trimming and J lost 5 bases; unmatched junction nucleotides: 18. The CDR3 DNA is TGTGCCAGCAGCCATCGACAGGGTGAGGGGCTTCCTAACGAGCAGTACTTC. Translated: CASSHRQGEGLPNEQYF.

This chain connects TRBV11-2 to TRBJ1-1; tentatively, D is TRBD1 (5 bases). V was clipped by 5 bases and J by 4 bases, with 20 bases between them. CDR3 length equals 16 residues. Germline CDR1 is SGHAT and CDR2 is FQNNGV. CDR3 sequence reads: CASSPRRQVGGTEAFF. The CDR3 bases are TGTGCCAGCAGCCCCAGACGGCAGGTCGGGGGCACTGAAGCTTTCTTT.

This chain uses TRBV7-6 with TRBJ1-2; 8 bases are a match to TRBD1. Looked up from germline, CDR1 is SGHVS and CDR2 is FNYEAQ. The CDR3 totals 14 residues. Trimming removed 5 bases from V and 5 bases from J; junction bases left unmatched: 7. CDR3 residues: CASSPGQGGYGYTF. In DNA, the CDR3 is TGTGCCAGCAGCCCCGGACAGGGAGGGTATGGCTACACCTTC.

The gene calls are TRBV7-6 and TRBJ1-6; perhaps TRBD1 as D (5 bases). Trimming stripped 3 bases from V and 4 bases from J, with 10 bases between. Germline values: CDR1 SGHVS, CDR2 FNYEAQ. The CDR3 runs to 15 residues. The CDR3 DNA sequence: TGTGCCAGCAGCTTTGACAGAGGATATAATTCACCCCTCCACTTT. It translates to CASSFDRGYNSPLHF.

This clone was recorded only once. The chain employs TRBV9 and TRBJ1-6; 7 positions match TRBD1. The CDR3 sequence is 15 residues long. Trimming cost V 3 bases and J 7 bases; bases outside gene matches: 7. Germline-derived CDR1 and CDR2 are SGDLS and YYNGEE. This CDR3 reads CASSATGTENSPLHF. Written as DNA, the CDR3 is TGTGCCAGCAGCGCAACCGGGACAGAGAATTCACCCCTCCACTTT.

The chain uses TRBV7-9 and TRBJ2-3; a possible D gene is TRBD2 (7 bases). From germline, CDR1 is SEHNR and CDR2 FQNEAQ (reference sequence). The CDR3 is made up of 16 amino acids. The germline V and J ends were trimmed by 4 bases and 2 bases, with 16 bases remaining between them. The CDR3 protein is CASSYGGGPTTDTQYF. CDR3 DNA sequence: TGTGCCAGCAGCTATGGGGGGGGGCCAACCACAGATACGCAGTATTTT. The complete variable domain, with remaining parts taken from reference TRBV7-9 and TRBJ2-3, reads DTGVSQNPRHKITKRGQNVTFRCDPISEHNRLYWYRQTLGQGPEFLTYFQNEAQLEKSRLLSDRFSAERPKGSFSTLEIQRTEQGDSAMYLCASSYGGGPTTDTQYFGPGTRLTVL.

The V call is TRBV10-3, the J call TRBJ2-7, with 11 bases lining up with TRBD1. This CDR3 comprises 14 residues. V lost 6 bases, J lost 2 bases, and 3 bases stayed unmatched. Germline assignment: CDR1 ENHRY and CDR2 SYGVKD. The CDR3 here is CAISPDRGPYEQYF. For the CDR3, the DNA is TGTGCCATCAGCCCGGACAGGGGGCCCTACGAGCAGTACTTC.

The V and J genes are TRBV25-1 and TRBJ1-4; the D gene is possibly TRBD1 (6 bases). The CDR3 is 14 amino acids. Trimming took 1 base from V and 7 from J, leaving 10 bases between them. Germline V CDR1 and CDR2: MGHDK, SYGVNS. CDR3 nucleotide sequence: TGTGCCAGCAGTGAATGGGGGGGCGGTGAAAAACTGTTTTTT. Its translation: CASSEWGGGEKLFF.

The chain uses TRBV6-5 and TRBJ1-2; D gene ambiguous. Germline CDR1 is MNHEY and CDR2 is SVGAGI. V was cut by 4 bases and J by 2 bases, with 2 bases left in between. The CDR3 sequence is 11 residues long. The CDR3 loop is CASSSNYGYTF. In nucleotides, the CDR3 is TGTGCCAGCAGTTCGAACTATGGCTACACCTTC.

The V gene is TRBV4-1, the J gene TRBJ1-5; D is unclear. The CDR3 contains 13 residues. V shed 1 base and J shed 7 bases, with 8 bases lying between them. The germline V gene has CDR1 MGHRA and CDR2 YSYEKL. Here the CDR3 reads CASSQGFGQPQHF. The CDR3 DNA is TGCGCCAGCAGCCAAGGGTTCGGGCAGCCCCAGCATTTT.

The CDR3 region has the DNA TGTGCCAGTAGTATTATAGGGGCAGGCGCGAAAAAACTGTTTTTT. Translation gives CASSIIGAGAKKLFF. The V call is TRBV19, the J call TRBJ1-4, with D possibly matching TRBD1 (5 bases). Germline V gene sequence: CDR1 LNHDA, CDR2 SQIVND (reference sequence). The CDR3 covers 15 residues. V gave up 3 bases and J gave up 9 bases, with 17 bases separating them.

This chain links TRBV18 with TRBJ1-5; no clear D. Deletions cut 5 bases from V and 0 bases from J, with 5 bases between. This CDR3 has 13 amino acids. The germline V gene has CDR1 KGHSH and CDR2 LQKENI. As DNA, the CDR3 is TGTGCCAGCTCAACGGGTAGCAATCAGCCCCAGCATTTT. This codes for CASSTGSNQPQHF.

This clone was counted once. This sequence joins TRBV5-5 and TRBJ1-6, with TRBD1 identical over 7 bases. Germline assignment: CDR1 SGHKS and CDR2 YYEKEE (reference sequence). The CDR3 is 15 amino acids. J lost 7 bases, V lost 2 bases, and 6 bases had no gene match. CDR3 in amino acids: CASSFQGTENSPLHF. CDR3 coding DNA: TGTGCCAGCAGCTTCCAGGGGACAGAAAATTCACCCCTCCACTTT.

V and J are TRBV7-2 and TRBJ2-7; possible D gene TRBD1, 5 bases. The CDR3 covers 12 residues. V lost 1 base and J 12 bases, leaving 13 bases between the germline ends. In germline, CDR1 is SGHTA, CDR2 FQGNSA. CDR3 amino acids: CASSLEGQVRYF. The CDR3 DNA follows: TGTGCCAGCAGCTTAGAGGGGCAGGTCAGGTACTTC.

CDR3 loop: CASGRDGYEQYF. The CDR3 nucleotides read TGTGCCAGCGGCAGGGATGGGTACGAGCAGTACTTC. The chain couples TRBV7-3 to TRBJ2-7, with D perhaps TRBD1 (5 bases). V was pared by 8 bases and J by 4 bases, with 12 bases between. Germline CDR1 and CDR2: SGHTA and FQGTGA. This CDR3 spans 12 amino acids.

This clone has more than one count but fewer than ten. This sequence joins TRBV28 and TRBJ2-7; 8 bases line up with TRBD1. This CDR3 spans 12 amino acids. V was pared by 6 bases and J by 3 bases, with 1 base of the junction left unmatched. The germline CDR1 and CDR2 sequences are MDHEN and SYDVKM. CDR3 residues: CASSGQGYEQYF. CDR3 bases: TGTGCCAGCAGCGGACAGGGCTACGAGCAGTACTTC.

In DNA form, the CDR3 reads TGTGCCAGCAGCCCCACAGGGAACACCGGGGAGCTGTTTTTT. As protein: CASSPTGNTGELFF. The chain links TRBV25-1 to TRBJ2-2; D is possibly TRBD1 (5 bases). The CDR3 loop spans 14 amino acids. V lost 6 bases, J lost 1 base, and 9 bases lay in between. Per the germline V gene, CDR1 is MGHDK and CDR2 is SYGVNS.

This clone was seen only a few times. The CDR3 DNA reads TGTGCCAGCAGTTACTCGAACAGGGCTGGGTCACCCCTCCACTTT. Its protein is CASSYSNRAGSPLHF. The gene calls are TRBV6-5 and TRBJ1-6; D may be TRBD1 (6 bases). The length of the CDR3 is 15 residues. In germline, CDR1 is MNHEY, CDR2 SVGAGI. V was pared by 0 bases and J by 10 bases, with 13 bases between.

The chain links TRBV10-1 to TRBJ1-2, with 7 bases aligning to TRBD1. Trimming cost V 8 bases and J 4 bases; bases outside gene matches: 10. The germline V gene has CDR1 WNHNN and CDR2 SYGVQD (reference sequence). The CDR3 has 14 amino acids. This chain's CDR3 is CASSIQGSIYGYTF. CDR3 DNA: TGCGCCAGCTCGATACAGGGGAGCATCTATGGCTACACCTTC.

This rearrangement joins TRBV28 to TRBJ1-2; possible D gene TRBD1, 6 bases. The germline V gene encodes CDR1 MDHEN and CDR2 SYDVKM. V shed 3 bases and J shed 0 bases, with 14 bases lying between them. The CDR3 runs to 16 residues. This CDR3 reads CASSLGRRGANYGYTF. CDR3 DNA sequence: TGTGCCAGCAGTTTGGGGCGCAGGGGAGCTAACTATGGCTACACCTTC.